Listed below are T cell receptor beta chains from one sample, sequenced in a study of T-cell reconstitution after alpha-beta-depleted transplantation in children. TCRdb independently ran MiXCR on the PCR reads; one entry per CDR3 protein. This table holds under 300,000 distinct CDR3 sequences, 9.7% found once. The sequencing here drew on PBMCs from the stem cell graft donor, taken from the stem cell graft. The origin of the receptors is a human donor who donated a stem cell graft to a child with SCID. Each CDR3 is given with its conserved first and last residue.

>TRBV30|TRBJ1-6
CAWSEFESPLHF
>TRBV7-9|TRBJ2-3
CASSWTSGSASTQYF
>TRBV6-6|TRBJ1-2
CASSYSYRASYTF
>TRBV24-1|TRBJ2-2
CATSDLQRPGGLAGELFF
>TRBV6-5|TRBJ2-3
CASSYSRGPSSTDTQYF
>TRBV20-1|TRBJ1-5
CSAREGVQPQHF
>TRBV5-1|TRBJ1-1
CASSLDLWKDEAFF
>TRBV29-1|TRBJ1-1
CSVNRGDTEAFF
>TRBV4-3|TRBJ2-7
CASSHPPEGQGTYEQYF
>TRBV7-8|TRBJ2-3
CASIGAGTDTQYF
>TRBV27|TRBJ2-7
CASSLSRLFEQYF
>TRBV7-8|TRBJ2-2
CASSFRNTGELFF
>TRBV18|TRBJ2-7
CASSGYRESYEQYF
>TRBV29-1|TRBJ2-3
CSVRGTSGDGDTQYF
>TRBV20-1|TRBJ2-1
CSARDSGGGYYNEQFF
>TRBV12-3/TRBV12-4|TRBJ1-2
CASSSVKYGYTF
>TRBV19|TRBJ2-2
CASSIAAGSNTGELFF
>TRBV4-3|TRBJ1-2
CASSQRDPRRYTF
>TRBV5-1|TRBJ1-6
CASSLIKDSPLHF
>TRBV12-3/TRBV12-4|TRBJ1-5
CASSPERARNQPQHF
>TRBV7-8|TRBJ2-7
CASSLLRVADEQYF
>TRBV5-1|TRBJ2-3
CASSLEGGLLTDTQYF
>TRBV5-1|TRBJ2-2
CATSDRRNTGELFF
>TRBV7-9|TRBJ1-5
CASSLGRGTGGAKYFNQPQHF
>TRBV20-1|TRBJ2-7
CSARTGKLALYEQYF
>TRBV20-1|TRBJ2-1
CSAPGTGTGSNEQFF
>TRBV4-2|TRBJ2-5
CASSQATRPLETQYF
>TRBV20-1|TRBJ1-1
CSARDPLGRVTEAFF
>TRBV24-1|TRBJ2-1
CATSDSGGAENEQFF
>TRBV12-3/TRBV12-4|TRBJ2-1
CASRTSGGTLNEQFF
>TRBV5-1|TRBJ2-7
CASSGTGGLNYEQYF
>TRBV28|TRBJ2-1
CASSALGQGVYEQFF
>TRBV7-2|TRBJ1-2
CASSLQQGTNYGYTF
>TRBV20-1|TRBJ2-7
CSARDDTYYEQYF
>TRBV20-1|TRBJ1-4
CSARLGPTEKLFF
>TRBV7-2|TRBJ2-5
CASSIQETQYF
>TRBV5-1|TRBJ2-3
CASSLDKGAGVTDTQYF
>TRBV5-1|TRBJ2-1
CASSLGFGTDINEQFF
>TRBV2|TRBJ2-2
CASSPPPTGTGELFF
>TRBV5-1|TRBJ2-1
CASSLGASGSYNEQFF
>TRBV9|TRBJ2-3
CASSAGDGLTDTQYF